The 12 T cell receptor beta chains given below trace back to one sample, sequenced in a study of OX40 agonist ivuxolimab in advanced cancers. Produced via immunoSEQ multiplex PCR; TCRdb's table is partial and in-frame only. The table shows some 40,000 clones, with about 90% occurring only once. The specimen was CD4+ or CD8+ T cells sorted from blood, collected in a trial of the OX40 agonist ivuxolimab. These TCRs come from an adult with an advanced solid tumor such as melanoma, head and neck, liver or kidney cancer.

The chain couples TRBV6-5 to TRBJ2-5; 7 bases fit TRBD2. The V and J ends lost 6 bases and 2 bases, in that order; junction bases with no gene match: 6. The CDR3 runs to 14 residues. CDR1 and CDR2 from the germline V gene are MNHEY and SVGAGI. Here the CDR3 DNA reads TGTGCCAGCAGCAACCTAGCGGTGCAAGAGACCCAGTACTTC. Translation gives CASSNLAVQETQYF.

The V gene is TRBV9, the J gene TRBJ1-3; D unclear. V lost 4 bases and J 4 bases, leaving 6 bases between the germline ends. The CDR3 is made up of 12 amino acids. Germline CDR1 and CDR2: SGDLS and YYNGEE. This chain's CDR3 is CASSPPGNTIYF. CDR3 sequence (DNA): TGTGCCAGCAGCCCCCCCGGAAACACCATATATTTT.

J is TRBJ2-1 and V is TRBV6-4; the match to TRBD2 covers 9 bases. The CDR3 is 16 amino acids. V trimming: 0 bases; J trimming: 4 bases; junction bases outside the gene matches: 4. CDR1 is MRHNA, CDR2 SNTAGT, per germline. CDR3 nucleotides: TGTGCCAGCAGTGACTCGGAGCGGGGGGAGTACAATGAGCAGTTCTTC. Encoded protein: CASSDSERGEYNEQFF.

The genes are TRBV6-6 and TRBJ2-3; D might be TRBD1 or TRBD2, each matching 5 bases. V gave up 8 bases and J gave up 3 bases, with 21 bases separating them. The CDR3 consists of 16 residues. Germline values: CDR1 MNHNY, CDR2 SVGAGI (reference sequence). The CDR3 coding sequence is TGTGCCAGCTCACCACCGGGGCTAGTAGCGACAGATACGCAGTATTTT. Its protein is CASSPPGLVATDTQYF.

V gene TRBV13 combines with J gene TRBJ2-5; D call uncertain. The germline CDR1 and CDR2 sequences are PRHDT and FYEKMQ (reference sequence). Trimming cost V 2 bases and J 6 bases, with 7 bases left between them. The CDR3 extends over 12 amino acids. CDR3 DNA sequence: TGTGCCAGCAGCTTAATTGCGAAGACCCAGTACTTC. It encodes CASSLIAKTQYF. Looking up the rest from reference TRBV13 and TRBJ2-5 gives the full variable domain: AAGVIQSPRHLIKEKRETATLKCYPIPRHDTVYWYQQGPGQDPQFLISFYEKMQSDKGSIPDRFSAQQFSDYHSELNMSSLELGDSALYFCASSLIAKTQYFGPGTRLLVL.

CDR3 bases: TGTGCCAGCAGCCCGAGACAGACGAACACTGAAGCTTTCTTT. Translated: CASSPRQTNTEAFF. The rearrangement joins TRBV14 to TRBJ1-1, with TRBD1 as a possible D gene (5 bases). Trimming shortened V by 4 bases and J by 1 base, and 10 bases separated the two germline ends. The CDR3 totals 14 residues. Germline-derived CDR1 and CDR2 are SGHDN and FVKESK.

The chain has TRBV19 and TRBJ1-2; TRBD1 aligns across 12 bases. CDR1 and CDR2 (germline): LNHDA, SQIVND (reference sequence). The J segment lost 12 bases and the V segment lost 3 bases, leaving 11 bases of the junction unmatched. The CDR3 totals 15 residues. In nucleotides, the CDR3 is TGTGCCAGTAGTATCCTCCCGGGACAGGGGGCGTCGAACACCTTC. This codes for CASSILPGQGASNTF.

This clone was seen just once. This chain uses TRBV9 with TRBJ1-2; D is undetermined. Trimming stripped 3 bases from V and 4 bases from J, with 10 bases between. The CDR3 sequence is 13 residues long. The germline gives CDR1 SGDLS, CDR2 YYNGEE. The DNA of the CDR3 is TGTGCCAGCAGCGAAGGGCTAAGCTATGGCTACACCTTC. Translation: CASSEGLSYGYTF.

This chain uses TRBV6-1 with TRBJ2-3; 7 nucleotides line up with TRBD2. The CDR3 is 17 amino acids. Germline assignment: CDR1 MNHNS and CDR2 SASEGT. J gave up 0 bases and V 4 bases, and 10 bases lay outside the gene matches. The CDR3 DNA sequence: TGTGCCAGCAGTGGGGAGCGGGATTCTTTTAGCACAGATACGCAGTATTTT. Its protein product is CASSGERDSFSTDTQYF.

V and J are TRBV29-1 and TRBJ1-2; possible D gene TRBD1, 6 bases. The CDR3 has 15 amino acids. The V and J ends lost 4 bases and 4 bases respectively, with 19 bases between them. Germline CDR1 is SQVTM and CDR2 is ANQGSEA. In DNA, the CDR3 is TGCAGCGTTGTAGGGGGTGACAGAACAGCCTATGGCTACACCTTC. Translating gives CSVVGGDRTAYGYTF.

As to this clone: A junction boundary mismatches the germline segment, possibly from a read error. V is TRBV6-1 and J is TRBJ2-7; 10 nucleotides line up with TRBD2. The germline V gene has CDR1 MNHNS and CDR2 SASEGT. The CDR3 length is 17 residues. This chain's CDR3 is CAISVWASGSSSYEQYF. The CDR3 nucleotides are TGTGCCATCAGTGTATGGGCTAGCGGGAGTAGCTCCTACGAGCAGTACTTC.

The chain has TRBV2 and TRBJ1-1, with D hard to call. Between the trimmed V and J ends, which lost 7 bases and 6 bases, there was a span of 9 bases. Germline values: CDR1 SNHLY, CDR2 FYNNEI. The CDR3 consists of 11 residues. In DNA, the CDR3 is TGTGCCAGCAACGGGGTACCTGAAGCTTTCTTT. Encoded protein: CASNGVPEAFF.